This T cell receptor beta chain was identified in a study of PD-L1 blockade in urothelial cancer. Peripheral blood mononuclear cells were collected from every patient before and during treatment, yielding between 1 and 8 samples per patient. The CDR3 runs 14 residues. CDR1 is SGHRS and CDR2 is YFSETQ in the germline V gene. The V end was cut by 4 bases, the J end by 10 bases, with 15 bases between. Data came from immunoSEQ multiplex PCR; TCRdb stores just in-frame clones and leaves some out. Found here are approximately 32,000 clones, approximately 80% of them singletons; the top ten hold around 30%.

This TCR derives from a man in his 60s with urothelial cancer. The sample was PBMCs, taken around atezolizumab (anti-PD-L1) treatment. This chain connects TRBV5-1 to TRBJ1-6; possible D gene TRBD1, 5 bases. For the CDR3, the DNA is TGCGCCAGCAGCGTGAAGGGACTGGGGTCACCCCTCCACTTT. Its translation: CASSVKGLGSPLHF.